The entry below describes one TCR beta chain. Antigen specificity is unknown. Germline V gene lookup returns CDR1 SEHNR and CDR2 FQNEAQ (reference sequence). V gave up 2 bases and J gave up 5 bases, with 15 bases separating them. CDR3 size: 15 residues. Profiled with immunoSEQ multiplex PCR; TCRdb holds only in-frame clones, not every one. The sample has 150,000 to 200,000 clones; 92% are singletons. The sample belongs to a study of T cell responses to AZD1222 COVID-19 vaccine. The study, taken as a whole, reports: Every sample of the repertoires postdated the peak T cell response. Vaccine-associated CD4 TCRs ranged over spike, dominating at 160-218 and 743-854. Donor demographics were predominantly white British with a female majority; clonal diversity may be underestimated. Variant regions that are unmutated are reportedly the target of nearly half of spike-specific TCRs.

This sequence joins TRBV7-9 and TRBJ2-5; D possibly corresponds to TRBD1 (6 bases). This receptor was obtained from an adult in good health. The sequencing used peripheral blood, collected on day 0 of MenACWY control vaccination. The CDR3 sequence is CASSLQGRVVETQYF. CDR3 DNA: TGTGCCAGCAGCTTACAGGGGCGCGTGGTGGAGACCCAGTACTTC.